What follows are 25 T cell receptor beta chains derived from one specimen sequenced in a study of CD8 T cells in Susac syndrome. Random hexamers served to reverse transcribe roughly 0.45 to 1 ug RNA. In TCRdb, the immunoSEQ multiplex PCR reads were re-called with MiXCR into one record per CDR3 protein. Of more than 150,000 distinct CDR3 sequences detected, approximately 94% appear once; the ten largest clones hold 0.098%. The specimen sequenced was CD4+ T cells from PBMCs. All receptors come from a human donor with Susac syndrome.

The count of this clonotype is one. In DNA form, the CDR3 reads TGTGCCAGCAGCTTAAGGGGACTAGCATCGGATACGCAGTATTTT. This encodes CASSLRGLASDTQYF. V usage is TRBV7-8 and J usage is TRBJ2-3; 9 nucleotides agree with TRBD2. Germline loops: CDR1 SGHVS, CDR2 FQNEAQ. The CDR3 sequence is 15 residues long. Trimming removed 2 bases from V and 6 bases from J; junction bases left unmatched: 6.

The chain combines TRBV30 with TRBJ1-1, with unresolved D. The V end lost 5 bases, the J end lost 0 bases, and 13 bases lay between the germline ends. Germline CDR1 and CDR2: GTSNPN and SVGIG (reference sequence). The CDR3 length is 14 residues. The DNA for the CDR3 is TGTGCCTGGGGGAGGGTTCCGTTGAACACTGAAGCTTTCTTT. As protein: CAWGRVPLNTEAFF. Full variable domain (missing parts from reference TRBV30 and TRBJ1-1): SQTIHQWPATLVQPVGSPLSLECTVEGTSNPNLYWYRQAAGRGLQLLFYSVGIGQISSEVPQNLSASRPQDRQFILSSKKLLLSDSGFYLCAWGRVPLNTEAFFGQGTRLTVV.

The chain combines TRBV11-2 with TRBJ2-5; TRBD2 matches 11 bases. V dropped 6 bases and J dropped 7; count of bases not matched to a gene: 13. The CDR3 length is 16 residues. The germline V gene encodes CDR1 SGHAT and CDR2 FQNNGV. CDR3 bases: TGTGCCAGCAGACCCCTAGCGGGGGGCCAGACGGGGACCCAGTACTTC. This sequence encodes CASRPLAGGQTGTQYF.

The rearrangement links TRBV27 to TRBJ2-7; 11 nucleotides line up with TRBD1. Trimming at V came to 8 bases and at J to 6 bases, leaving 9 bases not matched to a gene. Germline CDR1 MNHEY, CDR2 SMNVEV (reference sequence). The CDR3 is 14 amino acids. CDR3 DNA: TGTGCCAGCGGCCCTCTTGGGACAGGGGGCGAGCAGTACTTC. Translation gives CASGPLGTGGEQYF.

J is TRBJ2-5 and V is TRBV30; 12 nucleotides agree with TRBD2. Germline CDR1 and CDR2: GTSNPN and SVGIG (reference sequence). This CDR3 is 13 amino acids long. J was trimmed by 14 bases and V by 1 base; bases with no gene match: 8. The CDR3 DNA is TGTGCCTGGAGTGCCGGGACTAGCGGGTTCTTCTACTTC. Protein sequence: CAWSAGTSGFFYF.

For the CDR3, the DNA is TGTGCCAGCAGGAGGGACAGGTTGACTAACTATGGCTACACCTTC. Its translation: CASRRDRLTNYGYTF. The chain joins TRBV12-3 or TRBV12-4 to TRBJ1-2; 8 bases match TRBD1. Trimming removed 6 bases from V and 0 bases from J; junction bases left unmatched: 6. The CDR3 sequence is 15 residues long.

V and J are TRBV20-1 and TRBJ2-3; D unresolved. V lost 6 bases to trimming and J lost 2 bases, with 12 bases between them. The CDR3 covers 13 residues. The germline V gene encodes CDR1 DFQATT and CDR2 SNEGSKA (reference sequence). For the CDR3, the DNA is TGCAGTGCCCTGTCGTTACTCACAGATACGCAGTATTTT. This encodes CSALSLLTDTQYF.

This chain joins TRBV12-3 or TRBV12-4 and TRBJ1-2, with D possibly TRBD1 on 5 matching bases. The CDR3 runs to 12 residues. Trimming removed 6 bases at V and 4 bases at J, with 9 bases between. The CDR3 coding sequence is TGTGCCAGCAGGACAGATATCTATGGCTACACCTTC. It is translated as CASRTDIYGYTF.

The V call is TRBV28, the J call TRBJ1-1, with D unclear. The CDR3 totals 12 residues. V was trimmed by 7 bases and J by 0 bases, leaving 6 bases between them. CDR1 is MDHEN, CDR2 SYDVKM, per germline. The CDR3 loop reads CASKELNTEAFF. CDR3 sequence (DNA): TGTGCCAGCAAGGAGCTGAACACTGAAGCTTTCTTT.

The chain recombines TRBV12-3 or TRBV12-4 with TRBJ2-7; tentatively, D is TRBD1 (5 bases). This CDR3 is built from 11 residues. Trimming shortened V by 6 bases and J by 6 bases, and 9 bases separated the two germline ends. The CDR3 region is CASSRTSEQYF. For the CDR3, the DNA is TGTGCCAGCAGCCGGACATCCGAGCAGTACTTC.

This rearrangement joins TRBV4-1 to TRBJ2-7; perhaps TRBD1 as D (5 bases). V was shortened by 3 bases and J by 3 bases, with 15 bases between the two germline ends. The CDR3 is 15 residues long. Germline assignment: CDR1 MGHRA and CDR2 YSYEKL. The chain's CDR3 is CASSHSPDSFYEQYF. The CDR3 DNA follows: TGCGCCAGCAGCCATTCACCCGACAGTTTCTACGAGCAGTACTTC.

The chain combines TRBV12-3 or TRBV12-4 with TRBJ2-5, with a possible D match to TRBD2 (5 bases). The CDR3 spans 14 residues. Trimming stripped 2 bases from V and 4 bases from J, with 11 bases between. CDR3 DNA: TGTGCCAGCAGTTTAATTCTGCGGGCAGAGACCCAGTACTTC. Amino acid sequence: CASSLILRAETQYF.

This clonotype has a single count. This chain connects TRBV4-1 to TRBJ2-1, with no clear D. This CDR3 region has 14 residues. V lost 0 bases and J 8 bases, leaving 11 bases between the germline ends. Germline CDR1 reads MGHRA; CDR2 reads YSYEKL. CDR3 protein: CASSQDRSVDEQFF. In nucleotides, the CDR3 is TGCGCCAGCAGCCAAGATAGATCAGTGGATGAGCAGTTCTTC.

The chain couples TRBV30 to TRBJ1-2; D may be TRBD1 (5 bases). The germline V and J ends were trimmed by 2 bases and 7 bases, with 20 bases remaining between them. The CDR3 has 15 residues. The V gene's germline CDR1 is GTSNPN and CDR2 SVGIG (reference sequence). The CDR3 loop is CAWSLGGTTYVGYTF. The CDR3 DNA is TGTGCCTGGAGTCTCGGAGGGACCACCTATGTTGGCTACACCTTC. Full variable domain (missing parts from reference TRBV30 and TRBJ1-2): SQTIHQWPATLVQPVGSPLSLECTVEGTSNPNLYWYRQAAGRGLQLLFYSVGIGQISSEVPQNLSASRPQDRQFILSSKKLLLSDSGFYLCAWSLGGTTYVGYTFGSGTRLTVV.

The chain recombines TRBV24-1 with TRBJ2-1; possible D gene TRBD1, 6 bases. Germline values: CDR1 KGHDR, CDR2 SFDVKD. Trimming pared 4 bases from V and 0 bases from J, leaving 12 bases between. This CDR3 is built from 16 residues. The CDR3 DNA reads TGTGCCACCAGTGAGTCAGCGACAGGCTCCTACAATGAGCAGTTCTTC. Its translation is CATSESATGSYNEQFF.

The chain uses TRBV30 and TRBJ2-1; 13 nucleotides agree with TRBD2. Germline-derived CDR1 and CDR2 are GTSNPN and SVGIG (reference sequence). V dropped 2 bases and J dropped 7; count of bases not matched to a gene: 5. This CDR3 has 15 amino acids. CDR3 residues: CAWSTGLAGVNEQFF. CDR3 DNA: TGTGCCTGGAGTACCGGACTAGCGGGGGTGAATGAGCAGTTCTTC. The full variable domain, its missing parts supplied by reference TRBV30 and TRBJ2-1, is SQTIHQWPATLVQPVGSPLSLECTVEGTSNPNLYWYRQAAGRGLQLLFYSVGIGQISSEVPQNLSASRPQDRQFILSSKKLLLSDSGFYLCAWSTGLAGVNEQFFGPGTRLTVL.

The J gene is TRBJ1-1, the V gene TRBV2; TRBD1 aligns across 10 bases. The CDR3 loop spans 16 amino acids. Looked up from germline, CDR1 is SNHLY and CDR2 is FYNNEI. With 2 bases clipped from V and 0 bases from J, the junction kept 3 bases outside the gene matches. The CDR3 nucleotides read TGTGCCAGCAGTGAAAGGACAGGGGGGATGAACACTGAAGCTTTCTTT. Translating it yields CASSERTGGMNTEAFF.

The chain uses TRBV12-3 or TRBV12-4 and TRBJ2-2; D is unresolved. The V end lost 1 base, the J end lost 6 bases, and 9 bases lay between the germline ends. This CDR3 contains 14 residues. DNA of the CDR3: TGTGCCAGCAGTTTAGGCCGGTGGGCCGGGGAGCTGTTTTTT. Translating it yields CASSLGRWAGELFF.

The chain employs TRBV7-3 and TRBJ1-1; D ambiguous. The V end was cut by 8 bases, the J end by 0 bases, with 10 bases between. CDR1 SGHTA and CDR2 FQGTGA come from the germline V gene. The CDR3 consists of 13 residues. This chain's CDR3 is CASGSHLNTEAFF. The CDR3 coding sequence is TGTGCCAGCGGCAGTCATCTGAACACTGAAGCTTTCTTT. The whole variable domain, filled in from reference TRBV7-3 and TRBJ1-1, reads GAGVSQTPSNKVTEKGKYVELRCDPISGHTALYWYRQSLGQGPEFLIYFQGTGAADDSGLPNDRFFAVRPEGSVSTLKIQRTERGDSAVYLCASGSHLNTEAFFGQGTRLTVV.

The chain is built from TRBV4-1 and TRBJ1-2; D perhaps matches TRBD1 (6 bases). The CDR3 is 14 residues long. Trimming pared 2 bases from V and 2 bases from J, leaving 9 bases between. In germline, CDR1 is MGHRA, CDR2 YSYEKL. The CDR3 DNA reads as TGCGCCAGCAGCCAACCGACAGGAAACTATGGCTACACCTTC. Translated: CASSQPTGNYGYTF.

The V call is TRBV7-3, the J call TRBJ2-2; possibly TRBD1 or TRBD2 for D (6 bases each). The germline V gene has CDR1 SGHTA and CDR2 FQGTGA. Trimming removed 5 bases at V and 0 bases at J, with 13 bases between. The CDR3 runs 16 residues. In DNA, the CDR3 is TGTGCCAGCAGCAAAGTCGGGGGCTCGAACACCGGGGAGCTGTTTTTT. Its protein product is CASSKVGGSNTGELFF.

This clonotype was detected only a few times. The rearrangement uses TRBV30 and TRBJ1-1, with 7 bases aligning to TRBD1. The V gene end was trimmed by 5 bases and the J gene end by 11 bases; junction bases not matched to a gene: 2. Germline V gene sequence: CDR1 GTSNPN, CDR2 SVGIG (reference sequence). The CDR3 extends over 9 amino acids. The CDR3 region has the DNA TGTGCCTGGGACAGGGCCGCTTTCTTT. As protein: CAWDRAAFF.

The CDR3 here is CASSLGLAETEQYF. For the CDR3, the DNA is TGTGCCAGCAGTTTGGGACTAGCGGAGACCGAGCAGTACTTC. The chain recombines TRBV12-3 or TRBV12-4 with TRBJ2-7; TRBD2 aligns across 11 bases. The CDR3 has 14 amino acids. The J segment lost 6 bases and the V segment lost 3 bases, leaving 4 bases of the junction unmatched.

This rearrangement joins TRBV12-3 or TRBV12-4 to TRBJ2-3, with TRBD2 identical over 9 bases. Trimming cost V 6 bases and J 4 bases; bases outside gene matches: 17. The CDR3 contains 18 residues. DNA for the CDR3: TGTGCCAGCAGCCCGACCCTCTCACGCGGGGGGGCGGCAGATACGCAGTATTTT. The encoded protein is CASSPTLSRGGAADTQYF.

The V and J genes are TRBV20-1 and TRBJ2-7; 10 nucleotides align to TRBD2. Germline V gene sequence: CDR1 DFQATT, CDR2 SNEGSKA (reference sequence). The CDR3 runs 14 residues. Trimming took 4 bases from V and 3 from J; bases not matched to a gene: 6. Here the CDR3 reads CSATEAGGLYEQYF. The CDR3 nucleotides read TGCAGTGCTACGGAAGCGGGGGGGCTCTACGAGCAGTACTTC.